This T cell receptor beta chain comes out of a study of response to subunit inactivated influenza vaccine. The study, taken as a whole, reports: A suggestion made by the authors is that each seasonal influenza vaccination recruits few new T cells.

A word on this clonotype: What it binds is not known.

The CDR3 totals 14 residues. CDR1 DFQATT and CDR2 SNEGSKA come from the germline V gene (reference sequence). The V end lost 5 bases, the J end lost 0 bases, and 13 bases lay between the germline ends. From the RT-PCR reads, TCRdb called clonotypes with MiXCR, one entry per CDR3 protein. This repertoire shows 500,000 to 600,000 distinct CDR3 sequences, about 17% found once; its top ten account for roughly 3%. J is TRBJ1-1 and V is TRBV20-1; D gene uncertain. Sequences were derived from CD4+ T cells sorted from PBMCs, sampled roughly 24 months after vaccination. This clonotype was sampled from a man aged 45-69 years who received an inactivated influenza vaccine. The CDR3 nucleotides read TGCAGTGCTCCGCGGGAGAACATGAACACTGAAGCTTTCTTT. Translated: CSAPRENMNTEAFF.